The 20 T cell receptor beta chains below come from one sample, sequenced in a study of T cell repertoires in cytomegalovirus infection. TCRdb independently ran MiXCR on the reads; one entry per CDR3 protein. The repertoire holds about 740,000 distinct CDR3 sequences, with about 33% as singletons. Their antigen targets remain unknown. Specimen: cultured PBMCs, collected from culture after CMV antigen stimulation. Receptor source: a human donor in good health (CMV status not recorded). Some clones in this sample may be carry-over from other donors' samples.

The V gene is TRBV19, the J gene TRBJ1-1, with D unresolved. The V and J ends lost 7 bases and 4 bases respectively, with 7 bases between them. The CDR3 runs 11 residues. The germline V gene encodes CDR1 LNHDA and CDR2 SQIVND (reference sequence). In DNA form, the CDR3 reads TGTGCCAGTAACACCCTCACTGAAGCTTTCTTT. Amino acids: CASNTLTEAFF.

This clonotype has ten or more counts. V and J are TRBV7-2 and TRBJ2-1; no definite D call. The CDR3 is 15 residues long. In germline, CDR1 is SGHTA, CDR2 FQGNSA. Trimming took 7 bases from V and 0 from J, leaving 13 bases between them. The CDR3 spells CASTWSGSSYNEQFF. The CDR3 DNA follows: TGTGCCAGCACCTGGAGTGGAAGCTCCTACAATGAGCAGTTCTTC. The full variable domain, completed using reference TRBV7-2 and TRBJ2-1, is GAGVSQSPSNKVTEKGKDVELRCDPISGHTALYWYRQSLGQGLEFLIYFQGNSAPDKSGLPSDRFSAERTGGSVSTLTIQRTQQEDSAVYLCASTWSGSSYNEQFFGPGTRLTVL.

The CDR3 protein is CSASWFQGLETQYF. CDR3 nucleotides: TGCAGTGCTAGTTGGTTCCAGGGCTTAGAGACCCAGTACTTC. The V gene is TRBV20-1, the J gene TRBJ2-5; D may be TRBD1 (5 bases). Trimming stripped 3 bases from V and 4 bases from J, with 15 bases between. Looked up from germline, CDR1 is DFQATT and CDR2 is SNEGSKA (reference sequence). This CDR3 spans 14 amino acids.

The J gene is TRBJ2-7, the V gene TRBV6-2 or TRBV6-3; D perhaps matches TRBD2 (6 bases). The V gene's germline CDR1 is MNHEY and CDR2 SVGEGT. Trimming removed 3 bases from V and 2 bases from J, with 8 bases in between. CDR3 size: 13 residues. The CDR3 protein is CASSYTSTYEQYF. CDR3 DNA sequence: TGTGCCAGCAGTTATACTAGCACCTACGAGCAGTACTTC.

This clonotype was seen ten or more times. The CDR3 coding sequence is TGTGCCAGCAGCTTCTTCGGTGGTGAAGCTTTCTTT. It encodes CASSFFGGEAFF. V and J are TRBV7-6 and TRBJ1-1, with D unclear. Trimming stripped 3 bases from V and 7 bases from J, with 9 bases between. The CDR3 is 12 amino acids. Germline assignment: CDR1 SGHVS and CDR2 FNYEAQ.

Only one count was recorded for this clonotype. The CDR3 loop is CASSQGERSQDTQYF. The CDR3 region has the DNA TGCGCCAGCAGCCAAGGGGAGCGGTCGCAGGATACGCAGTATTTT. The chain uses TRBV4-1 and TRBJ2-3, with D perhaps matching TRBD2 (5 bases). Germline V gene lookup returns CDR1 MGHRA and CDR2 YSYEKL. The CDR3 covers 15 residues. The ends were cut back, 1 base at V and 6 bases at J, with 14 bases in the middle.

The chain employs TRBV20-1 and TRBJ2-7, with D possibly matching TRBD1 (5 bases). Germline V gene sequence: CDR1 DFQATT, CDR2 SNEGSKA (reference sequence). The CDR3 loop spans 14 amino acids. V was cut by 3 bases and J by 0 bases, with 12 bases left in between. The CDR3 spells CSASGQGSSYEQYF. The DNA for the CDR3 is TGCAGTGCTAGTGGGCAGGGCTCCTCCTACGAGCAGTACTTC.

This clonotype turned up a few times. This chain uses TRBV6-2 or TRBV6-3 with TRBJ2-3; 8 bases line up with TRBD1. The CDR3 runs 14 residues. Germline V CDR1 and CDR2: MNHEY, SVGEGT. V was pared by 5 bases and J by 8 bases, with 9 bases of the junction left unmatched. CDR3 protein: CASSPGDRRVTQYF. CDR3 nucleotide sequence: TGTGCCAGCAGTCCTGGGGACAGGCGCGTTACGCAGTATTTT.

This clonotype was observed a handful of times. The chain carries TRBV7-8 and TRBJ1-1; 8 nucleotides align to TRBD1. With 5 bases clipped from V and 7 bases from J, the junction kept 12 bases outside the gene matches. Germline V gene sequence: CDR1 SGHVS, CDR2 FQNEAQ. The length of the CDR3 is 15 residues. CDR3 region: CASSRKQGGTGEAFF. The CDR3 DNA sequence: TGTGCCAGCAGCAGAAAACAGGGGGGGACAGGTGAAGCTTTCTTT.

This chain connects TRBV12-5 to TRBJ1-2; 7 bases are shared with TRBD1. Unmatched junction bases numbered 9, after V lost 7 bases and J lost 4 bases. The CDR3 totals 14 residues. Germline V gives CDR1 LGHNT, CDR2 FRNRAP. The CDR3 nucleotides read TGTGCTAGTGCCGCCGGACAGGCAAGCTATGGCTACACCTTC. Its translation: CASAAGQASYGYTF. The complete variable domain, with remaining parts taken from reference TRBV12-5 and TRBJ1-2, reads DARVTQTPRHKVTEMGQEVTMRCQPILGHNTVFWYRQTMMQGLELLAYFRNRAPLDDSGMPKDRFSAEMPDATLATLKIQPSEPRDSAVYFCASAAGQASYGYTFGSGTRLTVV.

The V call is TRBV20-1, the J call TRBJ2-3, with TRBD2 identical over 9 bases. Per germline, CDR1 DFQATT and CDR2 SNEGSKA (reference sequence). This CDR3 is 15 amino acids long. V dropped 6 bases and J dropped 5; count of bases not matched to a gene: 12. DNA of the CDR3: TGCAGTGCCTCGGGGGCGGGAGGGCTGAAAGATACGCAGTATTTT. Translating gives CSASGAGGLKDTQYF.

This clonotype was detected a few times. The V call is TRBV7-2, the J call TRBJ1-2, with no clear D. Germline values: CDR1 SGHTA, CDR2 FQGNSA. The CDR3 is made up of 14 amino acids. V lost 5 bases, J lost 4 bases, and 14 bases lay in between. The CDR3 nucleotides read TGTGCCAGCAGCCCCGGTAGGACCCTCTATGGCTACACCTTC. Its protein is CASSPGRTLYGYTF.

This clonotype was recorded a few times. The chain employs TRBV10-2 and TRBJ2-7, with unresolved D. This CDR3 is built from 14 residues. V gave up 3 bases and J gave up 3 bases, with 12 bases separating them. Germline V gene lookup returns CDR1 WSHSY and CDR2 SAAADI. The CDR3 spells CASSDPFSRYEQYF. In DNA form, the CDR3 reads TGCGCCAGCAGTGACCCATTCTCCCGCTACGAGCAGTACTTC.

This clonotype showed up many times. The chain links TRBV7-2 to TRBJ1-1; no reliable D call. The ends were cut back, 5 bases at V and 5 bases at J, with 9 bases in the middle. The CDR3 spans 12 residues. CDR1 SGHTA and CDR2 FQGNSA come from the germline V gene. The CDR3 DNA is TGTGCCAGCAGCCTTTTCGGGACTGAAGCTTTCTTT. Translated, it gives CASSLFGTEAFF.

The chain uses TRBV20-1 and TRBJ2-7; TRBD2 aligns across 10 bases. Germline trimming cut 7 bases from V and 3 bases from J; bases unmatched to any gene: 9. Looked up from germline, CDR1 is DFQATT and CDR2 is SNEGSKA (reference sequence). The CDR3 extends over 14 amino acids. In DNA, the CDR3 is TGCAGTGTTGCGAAGCGGGAGGGGAACTACGAGCAGTACTTC. It translates to CSVAKREGNYEQYF.

This clonotype appeared a few times. The CDR3 DNA sequence: TGTGCCAGCAGTGGCCAAACAGGGGCCCAGCCCCAGCATTTT. Its translation is CASSGQTGAQPQHF. V and J are TRBV6-2 or TRBV6-3 and TRBJ1-5; 7 nucleotides align to TRBD1. This CDR3 region has 14 residues. Germline loops: CDR1 MNHEY, CDR2 SVGEGT. V trimming: 5 bases; J trimming: 7 bases; junction bases outside the gene matches: 8.

This clonotype was seen a handful of times. The chain couples TRBV12-3 or TRBV12-4 to TRBJ2-7, with D perhaps being TRBD1 or TRBD2 (5 bases each). Trimming removed 6 bases at V and 9 bases at J, with 18 bases between. The CDR3 sequence is 13 residues long. In DNA, the CDR3 is TGTGCCAGCAGCCTTGGGACGGCCCTATGGCAGTACTTC. It is translated as CASSLGTALWQYF.

This clonotype showed up just once. The chain is built from TRBV2 and TRBJ1-1; 7 positions match TRBD1. CDR1 SNHLY and CDR2 FYNNEI come from the germline V gene. CDR3 length: 14 amino acids. Trimming at V came to 4 bases and at J to 2 bases, leaving 4 bases not matched to a gene. Here the CDR3 reads CASSATGSNTEAFF. CDR3 in DNA: TGTGCCAGCAGTGCGACAGGGTCCAACACTGAAGCTTTCTTT.

The chain uses TRBV23-1 and TRBJ1-4; 8 bases agree with TRBD1. TRBV23-1 is annotated as an ORF whose role is uncertain. Germline trimming cut 8 bases from V and 7 bases from J; bases unmatched to any gene: 9. The CDR3 is 14 amino acids. The CDR3 region is CASAPCTGGEKLFF. CDR3 nucleotides: TGCGCCAGCGCCCCGTGTACAGGGGGTGAAAAACTGTTTTTT.

This clonotype was found once. DNA of the CDR3: TGTGCCAGCAGTCCGACAGGGGGCATGTGGGAAAAACTGTTTTTT. It specifies CASSPTGGMWEKLFF. The chain joins TRBV12-3 or TRBV12-4 to TRBJ1-4; 10 nucleotides agree with TRBD1. J was trimmed by 8 bases and V by 5 bases; bases with no gene match: 8. There are 15 residues in the CDR3.